A single sample gave rise to the 9 T cell receptor beta chains below, sequenced in a study of technical replicates of blood from several donors. The repertoire was sequenced with immunoSEQ multiplex PCR; TCRdb's copy has only in-frame clones and lacks some. This repertoire shows 65,000 to 95,000 clones, 95% to 97% found once; its top ten account for under 0.2%. Sequencing was done on a sample of T cells isolated from PBMCs. The receptor set was obtained from a human donor in good health.

The V and J genes are TRBV10-3 and TRBJ1-1; D unclear. The ends were cut back, 7 bases at V and 4 bases at J, with 16 bases in the middle. There are 14 residues in the CDR3. Germline V gene lookup returns CDR1 ENHRY and CDR2 SYGVKD. CDR3 in DNA: TGTGCCATCACAATTCAGCTGGGGAGCACTGAAGCTTTCTTT. Encoded protein: CAITIQLGSTEAFF.

This clone was seen only once. The chain recombines TRBV5-8 with TRBJ2-3, with a tentative D call TRBD2 (6 bases). The germline CDR1 and CDR2 sequences are SGHTS and YDEGEE. This CDR3 has 15 residues. V was cut by 1 base and J by 7 bases, with 16 bases left in between. Written as DNA, the CDR3 is TGTGCCAGCAGCTTGAACGGGGGATCGGGAAATACGCAGTATTTT. It is translated as CASSLNGGSGNTQYF.

CDR3 amino acids: CASSHAGRTGRWLYYGYTF. CDR3 sequence (DNA): TGCGCCAGCAGCCATGCCGGACGGACAGGTCGGTGGCTTTACTATGGCTACACCTTC. V is TRBV4-1 and J is TRBJ1-2; 7 bases align to TRBD1. This CDR3 spans 19 amino acids. Germline CDR1 and CDR2: MGHRA and YSYEKL. V dropped 3 bases and J dropped 3; count of bases not matched to a gene: 19.

The chain employs TRBV7-9 and TRBJ1-1; D call uncertain. Germline CDR1 SEHNR, CDR2 FQNEAQ (reference sequence). The V end lost 3 bases, the J end lost 6 bases, and 20 bases lay between the germline ends. The CDR3 totals 16 residues. In DNA, the CDR3 is TGTGCCAGCAGCTTTTCCCCAAGCGGGGAAGTCGCTGAAGCTTTCTTT. It specifies CASSFSPSGEVAEAFF.

This sequence joins TRBV7-9 and TRBJ2-1; the D gene is possibly TRBD2 (6 bases). From germline, CDR1 is SEHNR and CDR2 FQNEAQ (reference sequence). Trimming left V 5 bases short and J 7 bases short, with 9 bases between. The CDR3 length is 12 residues. CDR3 protein: CASSPRDNEQFF. The CDR3 DNA reads as TGTGCCAGCAGCCCGCGGGATAATGAGCAGTTCTTC.

The chain links TRBV5-1 to TRBJ2-2; TRBD2 matches 10 bases. This CDR3 has 17 residues. V lost 5 bases and J lost 0; bases outside the gene matches: 7. CDR1 is SGHRS and CDR2 is YFSETQ in the germline V gene. CDR3 sequence reads: CASRSGLAVANTGELFF. In DNA, the CDR3 is TGCGCCAGCAGAAGTGGACTAGCGGTCGCGAACACCGGGGAGCTGTTTTTT.

This chain connects TRBV5-6 to TRBJ2-3; tentatively, D is TRBD1 (5 bases). Germline V gene sequence: CDR1 SGHDT, CDR2 YYEEEE. The CDR3 consists of 15 residues. Trimming pared 3 bases from V and 4 bases from J, leaving 15 bases between. CDR3 bases: TGTGCCAGCAGCTATGACAGCCAAGGCGCAGATACGCAGTATTTT. Encoded protein: CASSYDSQGADTQYF.

V gene TRBV27 combines with J gene TRBJ2-4, with a tentative D call TRBD1 (5 bases). The germline V gene encodes CDR1 MNHEY and CDR2 SMNVEV (reference sequence). The CDR3 totals 14 residues. Trimming left V 3 bases short and J 7 bases short, with 13 bases between. The CDR3 nucleotides read TGTGCCAGCAGTTTGGTCCAGGGCAACAACATTCAGTACTTC. Amino acid sequence: CASSLVQGNNIQYF.

The rearrangement uses TRBV5-1 and TRBJ2-5, with D unresolved. Germline V gene data show CDR1 as SGHRS and CDR2 as YFSETQ. V lost 2 bases and J lost 4, with 6 bases in between. The CDR3 spans 12 residues. The DNA of the CDR3 is TGCGCCAGCAGCTTAATCGGAGAGACCCAGTACTTC. Amino acids: CASSLIGETQYF.